These T cell receptor beta chains were read from a single sample in a study of blood T cell repertoires in COVID-19. TCRdb keeps only in-frame clones here, not all; method: immunoSEQ multiplex PCR. The repertoire has fewer than 350,000 clones, around 87% of them found once; the top ten carry 2% to 2.5%. The source material was peripheral blood. The origin of the receptors is a woman in her 30s who had recovered from COVID-19. The CDR3 runs from the conserved cysteine through the conserved F or W. A D gene is named only where the DNA matches it firmly. Clone size is shown for a subset of rows, as once, few, many or a class of expanded clone.

j_gene: TRBJ2-5; v_gene: TRBV5-1; abundance: NA; d_gene: TRBD1; CDR3aa: CASSLGQGETQYF; CDR3nt: TGCGCCAGCAGCTTGGGACAGGGGGAGACCCAGTACTTC
j_gene: TRBJ2-2; v_gene: TRBV29-1; abundance: NA; d_gene: TRBD1; CDR3aa: CSAARQGGFGELFF; CDR3nt: TGCAGCGCCGCCCGACAGGGTGGTTTCGGGGAGCTGTTTTTT
j_gene: TRBJ2-5; v_gene: TRBV2; abundance: NA; d_gene: NA; CDR3aa: CASSVEGKETQYF; CDR3nt: TGTGCCAGCAGTGTGGAGGGAAAAGAGACCCAGTACTTC
j_gene: TRBJ2-3; v_gene: TRBV7-9; abundance: NA; d_gene: TRBD2; CDR3aa: CASSLVPRTRNPTDTQYF; CDR3nt: TGTGCCAGCAGCTTAGTCCCCAGGACTAGGAACCCCACAGATACGCAGTATTTT
j_gene: TRBJ2-5; v_gene: TRBV15; abundance: NA; d_gene: NA; CDR3aa: CATSIGSQETQYF; CDR3nt: TGTGCCACCAGCATAGGGAGCCAAGAGACCCAGTACTTC
j_gene: TRBJ1-4; v_gene: TRBV14; abundance: NA; d_gene: NA; CDR3aa: CASSQRRGLGEKLFF; CDR3nt: TGTGCCAGCAGCCAACGTAGGGGACTTGGGGAAAAACTGTTTTTT
j_gene: TRBJ2-4; v_gene: TRBV5-1; abundance: NA; d_gene: TRBD2; CDR3aa: CASGLAGDIQYF; CDR3nt: TGCGCCAGTGGACTAGCGGGAGACATTCAGTACTTC
j_gene: TRBJ1-4; v_gene: TRBV12-3/TRBV12-4; abundance: NA; d_gene: NA; CDR3aa: CASSFVSGEKLFF; CDR3nt: TGTGCCAGCAGTTTCGTCTCGGGGGAAAAACTGTTTTTT
j_gene: TRBJ2-7; v_gene: TRBV5-6; abundance: NA; d_gene: NA; CDR3aa: CASSLGLVAYEQYF; CDR3nt: TGTGCCAGCAGTCTTGGACTCGTTGCCTACGAGCAGTACTTC
j_gene: TRBJ2-3; v_gene: TRBV27; abundance: NA; d_gene: NA; CDR3aa: CASSSSGDTQYF; CDR3nt: TGTGCCAGCAGTTCCTCAGGGGATACGCAGTATTTT
j_gene: TRBJ2-3; v_gene: TRBV6-5; abundance: NA; d_gene: TRBD2; CDR3aa: CAGSYAGGTDTQYF; CDR3nt: TGTGCCGGCAGTTATGCGGGGGGCACAGATACGCAGTATTTT
j_gene: TRBJ2-7; v_gene: TRBV6-5; abundance: NA; d_gene: TRBD2; CDR3aa: CASSYSTSGGYEQYF; CDR3nt: TGTGCCAGCAGTTACTCGACTAGCGGGGGGTACGAGCAGTACTTC
j_gene: TRBJ1-1; v_gene: TRBV30; abundance: NA; d_gene: NA; CDR3aa: CAWGARRLGTEAFF; CDR3nt: TGTGCCTGGGGGGCGCGGAGGTTGGGGACTGAAGCTTTCTTT
j_gene: TRBJ1-2; v_gene: TRBV21-1; abundance: NA; d_gene: NA; CDR3aa: CASSKATETNYGYTF; CDR3nt: TGTGCCAGCAGCAAAGCTACTGAAACTAACTATGGCTACACCTTC
j_gene: TRBJ2-7; v_gene: TRBV7-2; abundance: NA; d_gene: TRBD1; CDR3aa: CASSGRDRGSYEQYF; CDR3nt: TGTGCCAGCAGCGGCCGGGACAGGGGGTCGTACGAGCAGTACTTC
j_gene: TRBJ2-7; v_gene: TRBV3-1/TRBV3-2; abundance: once; d_gene: NA; CDR3aa: CASSQDPVPEQYF; CDR3nt: TGTGCCAGCAGCCAAGATCCGGTGCCCGAGCAGTACTTC
j_gene: TRBJ2-3; v_gene: TRBV24-1; abundance: NA; d_gene: TRBD2; CDR3aa: CATDSGRADTQYF; CDR3nt: TGTGCCACCGATAGCGGGAGAGCAGATACGCAGTATTTT
j_gene: TRBJ2-5; v_gene: TRBV3-1/TRBV3-2; abundance: NA; d_gene: TRBD2; CDR3aa: CASSQASGRQETQYF; CDR3nt: TGTGCCAGCAGCCAAGCTAGCGGCAGACAAGAGACCCAGTACTTC
j_gene: TRBJ2-7; v_gene: TRBV18; abundance: NA; d_gene: NA; CDR3aa: CASSPLPHTGINEQYF; CDR3nt: TGTGCCAGCTCACCACTCCCTCATACAGGGATCAACGAGCAGTACTTC
j_gene: TRBJ2-7; v_gene: TRBV19; abundance: NA; d_gene: TRBD2; CDR3aa: CASSIGTSGIYEQYF; CDR3nt: TGTGCCAGTAGTATTGGGACTAGCGGGATCTACGAGCAGTACTTC
j_gene: TRBJ2-1; v_gene: TRBV28; abundance: NA; d_gene: NA; CDR3aa: CASSLASYYYNEQFF; CDR3nt: TGTGCCAGCAGTTTGGCCAGTTATTATTACAATGAGCAGTTCTTC
j_gene: TRBJ2-7; v_gene: TRBV19; abundance: NA; d_gene: TRBD1; CDR3aa: CASSRQGADEQYF; CDR3nt: TGTGCCAGTAGTCGACAGGGGGCGGACGAGCAGTACTTC
j_gene: TRBJ2-7; v_gene: TRBV6-5; abundance: NA; d_gene: TRBD2; CDR3aa: CASISTLAGGSEQYF; CDR3nt: TGTGCCAGCATCTCAACACTAGCGGGAGGCTCCGAGCAGTACTTC
j_gene: TRBJ2-1; v_gene: TRBV6-5; abundance: NA; d_gene: TRBD2; CDR3aa: CASRGLSPNEQFF; CDR3nt: TGTGCCAGCAGGGGACTATCGCCGAATGAGCAGTTCTTC
j_gene: TRBJ2-7; v_gene: TRBV6-2/TRBV6-3; abundance: NA; d_gene: TRBD1; CDR3aa: CASSYTPGQTYEQYF; CDR3nt: TGTGCCAGCAGTTACACACCGGGACAGACTTACGAGCAGTACTTC
j_gene: TRBJ2-5; v_gene: TRBV18; abundance: NA; d_gene: NA; CDR3aa: CASSPGRVVQETQYF; CDR3nt: TGTGCCAGCTCACCGGGCAGGGTAGTCCAAGAGACCCAGTACTTC
j_gene: TRBJ1-1; v_gene: TRBV10-2; abundance: NA; d_gene: NA; CDR3aa: CATGGPYTEAFF; CDR3nt: TGCGCCACCGGGGGGCCTTACACTGAAGCTTTCTTT
j_gene: TRBJ2-7; v_gene: TRBV5-1; abundance: NA; d_gene: NA; CDR3aa: CASSTQGFGYEQYF; CDR3nt: TGCGCCAGCAGCACGCAGGGGTTCGGCTACGAGCAGTACTTC
j_gene: TRBJ1-2; v_gene: TRBV19; abundance: NA; d_gene: TRBD1; CDR3aa: CASTLGTGGAEGYGYTF; CDR3nt: TGTGCCAGTACCCTAGGGACAGGGGGCGCGGAGGGCTATGGCTACACCTTC
j_gene: TRBJ1-1; v_gene: TRBV9; abundance: NA; d_gene: NA; CDR3aa: CASSVGRYADTEAFF; CDR3nt: TGTGCCAGCAGCGTAGGGCGATACGCGGACACTGAAGCTTTCTTT
j_gene: TRBJ1-5; v_gene: TRBV19; abundance: NA; d_gene: TRBD1; CDR3aa: CASSTQPPTGQHF; CDR3nt: TGTGCCAGTAGCACCCAACCCCCGACAGGGCAGCATTTT
j_gene: TRBJ2-5; v_gene: TRBV5-4; abundance: once; d_gene: NA; CDR3aa: CASSLLLASETQYF; CDR3nt: TGTGCCAGCAGCTTGTTATTAGCTAGCGAGACCCAGTACTTC
j_gene: TRBJ1-6; v_gene: TRBV6-5; abundance: NA; d_gene: NA; CDR3aa: CASSYRNSPLHF; CDR3nt: TGTGCCAGCAGTTACCGGAATTCACCCCTCCACTTT
j_gene: TRBJ1-2; v_gene: TRBV7-2; abundance: NA; d_gene: NA; CDR3aa: CASSLQGIGYTF; CDR3nt: TGTGCCAGCAGCTTACAGGGGATCGGCTACACCTTC
j_gene: TRBJ1-1; v_gene: TRBV19; abundance: once; d_gene: NA; CDR3aa: CASSRDIEDTEAFF; CDR3nt: TGTGCCAGTAGCCGGGACATCGAAGACACTGAAGCTTTCTTT
j_gene: TRBJ1-1; v_gene: TRBV18; abundance: NA; d_gene: TRBD1; CDR3aa: CASSPLLQGNAGDTEAFF; CDR3nt: TGTGCCAGCTCACCACTCTTACAGGGGAATGCTGGGGACACTGAAGCTTTCTTT
j_gene: TRBJ1-1; v_gene: TRBV7-2; abundance: NA; d_gene: NA; CDR3aa: CASSFARGTEAFF; CDR3nt: TGTGCCAGCAGCTTCGCCAGGGGCACTGAAGCTTTCTTT
j_gene: TRBJ2-1; v_gene: TRBV12-3/TRBV12-4; abundance: NA; d_gene: TRBD2; CDR3aa: CASSSTSGGVQFF; CDR3nt: TGTGCCAGCAGCTCGACTAGCGGGGGGGTACAGTTCTTC
j_gene: TRBJ2-7; v_gene: TRBV2; abundance: once; d_gene: TRBD1; CDR3aa: CASRGQAEGEQYF; CDR3nt: TGTGCCAGCAGGGGACAGGCTGAAGGGGAGCAGTACTTC
j_gene: TRBJ1-2; v_gene: TRBV6-2/TRBV6-3; abundance: NA; d_gene: TRBD1; CDR3aa: CASSYPPGQGARGYTF; CDR3nt: TGTGCCAGCAGTTACCCGCCGGGACAGGGGGCGCGTGGCTACACCTTC
j_gene: TRBJ1-1; v_gene: TRBV6-2/TRBV6-3; abundance: NA; d_gene: NA; CDR3aa: CASSYSRPPNTEAFF; CDR3nt: TGTGCCAGCAGTTACTCGAGGCCCCCTAACACTGAAGCTTTCTTT